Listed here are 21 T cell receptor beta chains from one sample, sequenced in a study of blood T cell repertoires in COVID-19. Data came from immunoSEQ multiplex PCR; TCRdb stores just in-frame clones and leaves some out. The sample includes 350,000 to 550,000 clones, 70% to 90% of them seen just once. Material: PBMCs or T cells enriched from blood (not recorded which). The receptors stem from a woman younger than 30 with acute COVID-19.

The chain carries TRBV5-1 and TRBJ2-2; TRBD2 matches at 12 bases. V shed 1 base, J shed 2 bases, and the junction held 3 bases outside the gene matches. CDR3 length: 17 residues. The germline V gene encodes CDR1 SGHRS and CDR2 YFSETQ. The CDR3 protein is CASSLSLAGGNTGELFF. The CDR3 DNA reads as TGCGCCAGCAGCTTGTCACTAGCGGGAGGTAACACCGGGGAGCTGTTTTTT.

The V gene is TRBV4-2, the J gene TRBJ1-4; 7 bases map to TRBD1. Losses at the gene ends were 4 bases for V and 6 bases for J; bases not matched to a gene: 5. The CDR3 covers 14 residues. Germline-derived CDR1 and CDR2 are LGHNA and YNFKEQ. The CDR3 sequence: CASSRKTGDEKLFF. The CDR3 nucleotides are TGTGCCAGCAGCCGGAAAACAGGGGATGAAAAACTGTTTTTT.

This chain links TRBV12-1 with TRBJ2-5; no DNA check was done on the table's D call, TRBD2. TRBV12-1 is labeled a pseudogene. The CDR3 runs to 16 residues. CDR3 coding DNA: TGTGCCAGCAGCTTTTCGGGGGGGGACCTAGCGGAGACCCAGTACTTC. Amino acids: CASSFSGGDLAETQYF.

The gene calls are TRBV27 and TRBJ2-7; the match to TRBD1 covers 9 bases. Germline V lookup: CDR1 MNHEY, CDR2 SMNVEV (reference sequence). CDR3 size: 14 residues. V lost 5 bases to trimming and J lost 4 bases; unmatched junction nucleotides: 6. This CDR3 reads CASSATGGRYEQYF. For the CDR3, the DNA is TGTGCCAGCAGTGCCACAGGGGGCAGATACGAGCAGTACTTC.

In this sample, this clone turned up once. DNA for the CDR3: TGTGCCAGCAGTTCAATCTCTGTTAGCGGGTCCTACGAGCAGTACTTC. As protein: CASSSISVSGSYEQYF. The chain joins TRBV28 to TRBJ2-7; 7 bases align to TRBD2. The CDR3 is 16 residues long. Germline assignment: CDR1 MDHEN and CDR2 SYDVKM. After removal of 4 bases from V and 1 base from J, the junction contained 10 bases not matched to a gene.

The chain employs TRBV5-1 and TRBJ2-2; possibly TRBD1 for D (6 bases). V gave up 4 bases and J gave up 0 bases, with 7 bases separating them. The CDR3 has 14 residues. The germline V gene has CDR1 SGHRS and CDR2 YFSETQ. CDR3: CASSGDTNTGELFF. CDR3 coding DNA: TGCGCCAGCAGCGGGGACACGAACACCGGGGAGCTGTTTTTT.

DNA of the CDR3: TGCAGCGTTGCGCAGAACCACGAGCAGTACTTC. Translating it yields CSVAQNHEQYF. The chain has TRBV29-1 and TRBJ2-7; no clear D. The V gene's germline CDR1 is SQVTM and CDR2 ANQGSEA. V lost 4 bases, J lost 5 bases, and 9 bases lay in between. CDR3 length: 11 residues.

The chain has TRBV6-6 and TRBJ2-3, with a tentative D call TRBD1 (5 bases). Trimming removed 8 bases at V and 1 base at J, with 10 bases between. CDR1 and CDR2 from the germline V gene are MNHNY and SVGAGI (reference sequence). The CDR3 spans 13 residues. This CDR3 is CASGEGGTDTQYF. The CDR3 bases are TGTGCCAGCGGCGAAGGGGGCACAGATACGCAGTATTTT.

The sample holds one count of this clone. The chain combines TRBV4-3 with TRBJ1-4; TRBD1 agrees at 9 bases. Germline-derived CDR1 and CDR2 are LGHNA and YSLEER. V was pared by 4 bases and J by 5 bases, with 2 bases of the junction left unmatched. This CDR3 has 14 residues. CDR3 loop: CASSLGQGNEKLFF. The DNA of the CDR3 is TGCGCCAGCAGCCTCGGACAGGGGAATGAAAAACTGTTTTTT.

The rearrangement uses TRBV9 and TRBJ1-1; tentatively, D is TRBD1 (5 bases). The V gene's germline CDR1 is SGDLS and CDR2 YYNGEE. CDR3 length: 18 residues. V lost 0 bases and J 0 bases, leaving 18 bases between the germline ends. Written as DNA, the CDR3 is TGTGCCAGCAGCGTAGTTGCCGGGGGTAGGGGTGTGAACACTGAAGCTTTCTTT. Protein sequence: CASSVVAGGRGVNTEAFF.

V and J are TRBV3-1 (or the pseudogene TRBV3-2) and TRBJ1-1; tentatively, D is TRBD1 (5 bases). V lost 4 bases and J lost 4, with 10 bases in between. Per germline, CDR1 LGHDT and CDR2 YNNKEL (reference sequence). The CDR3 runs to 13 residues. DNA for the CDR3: TGTGCCAGCAGCCGGGGCTCCCTCACTGAAGCTTTCTTT. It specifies CASSRGSLTEAFF.

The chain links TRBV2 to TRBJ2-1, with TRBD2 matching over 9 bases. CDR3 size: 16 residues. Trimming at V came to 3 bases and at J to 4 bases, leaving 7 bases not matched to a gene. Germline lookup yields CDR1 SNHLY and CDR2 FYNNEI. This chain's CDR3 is CASSETSGPKYNEQFF. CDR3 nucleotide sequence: TGTGCCAGCAGTGAGACTAGCGGACCCAAATACAATGAGCAGTTCTTC. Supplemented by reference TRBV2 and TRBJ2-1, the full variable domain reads EPEVTQTPSHQVTQMGQEVILRCVPISNHLYFYWYRQILGQKVEFLVSFYNNEISEKSEIFDDQFSVERPDGSNFTLKIRSTKLEDSAMYFCASSETSGPKYNEQFFGPGTRLTVL.

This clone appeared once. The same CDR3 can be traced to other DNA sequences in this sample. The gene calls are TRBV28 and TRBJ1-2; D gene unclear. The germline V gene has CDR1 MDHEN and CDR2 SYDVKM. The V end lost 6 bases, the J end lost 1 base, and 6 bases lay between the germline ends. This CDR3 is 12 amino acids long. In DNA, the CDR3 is TGTGCCAGCAGGAGATTTAACTATGGCTACACCTTC. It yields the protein CASRRFNYGYTF.

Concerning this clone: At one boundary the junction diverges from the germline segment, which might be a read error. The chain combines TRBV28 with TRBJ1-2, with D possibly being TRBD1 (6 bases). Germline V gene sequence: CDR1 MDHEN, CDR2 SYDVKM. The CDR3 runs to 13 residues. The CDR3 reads CASSLDRNFGYTF. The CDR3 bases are TGTGCCAGCAGTCTGGACAGAAACTTTGGCTACACCTTC.

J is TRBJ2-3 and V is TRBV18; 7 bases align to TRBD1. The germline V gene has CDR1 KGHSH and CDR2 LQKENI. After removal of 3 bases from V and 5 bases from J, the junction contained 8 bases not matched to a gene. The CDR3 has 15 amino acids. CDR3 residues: CASSPITGAQDTQYF. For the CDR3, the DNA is TGTGCCAGCTCACCTATAACAGGGGCGCAAGATACGCAGTATTTT.

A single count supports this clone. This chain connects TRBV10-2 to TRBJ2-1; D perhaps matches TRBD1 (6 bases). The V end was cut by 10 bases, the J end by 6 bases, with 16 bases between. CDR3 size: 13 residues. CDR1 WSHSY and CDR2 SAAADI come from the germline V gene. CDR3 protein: CATSRTESNEQFF. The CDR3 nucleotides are TGCGCCACCTCTCGGACAGAAAGCAATGAGCAGTTCTTC.

CDR3 bases: TGTGCCAGCAGCCCAGGGGGGCCGGGGTACAATGAGCAGTTCTTC. This gives the protein CASSPGGPGYNEQFF. The chain carries TRBV7-3 and TRBJ2-1, with D perhaps matching TRBD1 (7 bases). The germline CDR1 and CDR2 sequences are SGHTA and FQGTGA. This CDR3 comprises 15 residues. Trimming left V 5 bases short and J 4 bases short, with 15 bases between.

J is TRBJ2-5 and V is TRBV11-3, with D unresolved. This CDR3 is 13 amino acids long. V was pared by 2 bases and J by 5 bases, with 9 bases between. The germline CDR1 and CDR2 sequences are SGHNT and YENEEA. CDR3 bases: TGTGCCAGCAGCTTACACTCAAAGGAGACCCAGTACTTC. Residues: CASSLHSKETQYF.

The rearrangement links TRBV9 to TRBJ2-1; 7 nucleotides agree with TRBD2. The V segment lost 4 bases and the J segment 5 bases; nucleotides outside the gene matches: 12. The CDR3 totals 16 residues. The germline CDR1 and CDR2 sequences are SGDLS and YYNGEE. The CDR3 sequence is CASSPRSALADNEQFF. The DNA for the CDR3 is TGTGCCAGCAGCCCAAGAAGTGCCCTAGCGGACAATGAGCAGTTCTTC.

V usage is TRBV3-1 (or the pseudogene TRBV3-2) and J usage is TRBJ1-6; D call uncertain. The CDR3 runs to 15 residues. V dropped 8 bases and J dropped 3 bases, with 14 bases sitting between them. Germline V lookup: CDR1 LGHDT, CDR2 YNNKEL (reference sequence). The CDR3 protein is CASGPTEFYNSPLHF. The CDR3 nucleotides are TGTGCCAGCGGCCCGACTGAATTCTATAATTCACCCCTCCACTTT.

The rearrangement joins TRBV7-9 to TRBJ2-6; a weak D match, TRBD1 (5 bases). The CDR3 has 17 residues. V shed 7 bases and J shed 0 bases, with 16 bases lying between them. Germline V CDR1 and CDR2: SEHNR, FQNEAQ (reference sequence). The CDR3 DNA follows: TGTGCCAGCACCCGAGGTGACAGAGTCTCTGGGGCCAACGTCCTGACTTTC. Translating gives CASTRGDRVSGANVLTF.